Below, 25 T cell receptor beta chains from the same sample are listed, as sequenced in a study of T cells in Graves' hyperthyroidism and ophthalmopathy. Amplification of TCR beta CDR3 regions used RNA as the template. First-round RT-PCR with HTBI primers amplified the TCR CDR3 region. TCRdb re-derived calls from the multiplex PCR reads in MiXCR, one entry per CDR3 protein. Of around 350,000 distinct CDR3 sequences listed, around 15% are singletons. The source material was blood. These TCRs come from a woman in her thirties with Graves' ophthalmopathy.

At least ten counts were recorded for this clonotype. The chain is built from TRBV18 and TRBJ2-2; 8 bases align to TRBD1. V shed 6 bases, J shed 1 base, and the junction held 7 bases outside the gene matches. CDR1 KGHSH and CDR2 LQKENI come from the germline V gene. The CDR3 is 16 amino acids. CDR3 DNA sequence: TGTGCCAGCTCCCTCGACAGGGGACTGAACACCGGGGAGCTGTTTTTT. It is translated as CASSLDRGLNTGELFF.

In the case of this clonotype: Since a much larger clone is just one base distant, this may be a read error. CDR3 protein: CAGSSTGDQPQHF. CDR3 coding DNA: TGTGCCGGCAGTTCCACAGGGGATCAGCCCCAGCATTTT. The chain combines TRBV27 with TRBJ1-5; 7 bases line up with TRBD1. This CDR3 is built from 13 residues. Germline-derived CDR1 and CDR2 are MNHEY and SMNVEV (reference sequence).

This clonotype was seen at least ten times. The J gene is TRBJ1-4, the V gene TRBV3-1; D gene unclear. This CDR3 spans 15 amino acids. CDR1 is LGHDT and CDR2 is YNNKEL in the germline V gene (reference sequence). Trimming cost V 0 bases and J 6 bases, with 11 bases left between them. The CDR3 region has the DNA TGTGCCAGCAGCCAAGACCAATTTGGTGATGAAAAACTGTTTTTT. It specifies CASSQDQFGDEKLFF.

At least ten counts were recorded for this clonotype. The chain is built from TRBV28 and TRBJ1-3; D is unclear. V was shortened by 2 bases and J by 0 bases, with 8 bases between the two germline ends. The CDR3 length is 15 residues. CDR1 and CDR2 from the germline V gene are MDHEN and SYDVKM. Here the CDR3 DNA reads TGTGCCAGCAGTTTAGGGCATCTCTCTGGAAACACCATATATTTT. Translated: CASSLGHLSGNTIYF.

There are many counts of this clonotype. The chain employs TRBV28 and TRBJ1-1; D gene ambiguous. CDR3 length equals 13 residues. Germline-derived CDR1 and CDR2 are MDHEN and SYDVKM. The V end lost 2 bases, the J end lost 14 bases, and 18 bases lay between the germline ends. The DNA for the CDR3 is TGTGCCAGCAGTTTAGCCCCCCCCCTCGAGGAGTTCTTT. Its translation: CASSLAPPLEEFF.

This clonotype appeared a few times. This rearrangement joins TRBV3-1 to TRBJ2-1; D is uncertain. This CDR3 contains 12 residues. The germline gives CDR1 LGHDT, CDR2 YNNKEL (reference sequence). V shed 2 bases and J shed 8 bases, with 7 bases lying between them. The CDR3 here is CASSQRSHEQFF. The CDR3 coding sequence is TGTGCCAGCAGCCAACGATCCCATGAGCAGTTCTTC.

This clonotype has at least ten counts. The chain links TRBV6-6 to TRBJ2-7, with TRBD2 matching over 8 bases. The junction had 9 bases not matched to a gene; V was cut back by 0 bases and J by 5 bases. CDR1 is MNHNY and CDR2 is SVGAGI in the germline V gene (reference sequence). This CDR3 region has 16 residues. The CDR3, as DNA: TGTGCCAGCAGTTACTCGGACCGACGGGGGGGCAACGAGCAGTACTTC. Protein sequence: CASSYSDRRGGNEQYF.

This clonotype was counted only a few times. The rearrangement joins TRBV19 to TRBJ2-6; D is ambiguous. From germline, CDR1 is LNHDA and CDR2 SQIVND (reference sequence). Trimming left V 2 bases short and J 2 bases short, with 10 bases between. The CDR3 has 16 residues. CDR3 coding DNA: TGTGCCAGTAGTATACTCTTTTCGACTGGGGCCAACGTCCTGACTTTC. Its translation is CASSILFSTGANVLTF.

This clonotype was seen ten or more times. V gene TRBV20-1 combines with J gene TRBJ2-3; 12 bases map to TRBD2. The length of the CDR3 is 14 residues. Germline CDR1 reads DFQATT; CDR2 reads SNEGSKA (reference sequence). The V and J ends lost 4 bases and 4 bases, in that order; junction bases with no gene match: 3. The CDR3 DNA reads TGCAGTGCTACCTGGACTAGCGGGGCAGATACGCAGTATTTT. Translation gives CSATWTSGADTQYF.

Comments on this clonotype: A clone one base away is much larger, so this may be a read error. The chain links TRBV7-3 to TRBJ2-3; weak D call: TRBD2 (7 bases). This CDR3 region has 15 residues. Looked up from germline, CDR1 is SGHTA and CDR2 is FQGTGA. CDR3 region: CASSFGGGGTDTQDF. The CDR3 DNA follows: TGTGCCAGCAGCTTTGGGGGGGGCGGCACAGATACGCAGGATTTT. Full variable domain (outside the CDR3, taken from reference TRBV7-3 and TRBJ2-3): GAGVSQTPSNKVTEKGKYVELRCDPISGHTALYWYRQSLGQGPEFLIYFQGTGAADDSGLPNDRFFAVRPEGSVSTLKIQRTERGDSAVYLCASSFGGGGTDTQDFGPGTRLTVL.

The DNA for the CDR3 is TGTGCCAGTAGTACCTCGACAGCGCGTCGGTACGAGCAGTACTTC. This sequence encodes CASSTSTARRYEQYF. This chain uses TRBV19 with TRBJ2-7; weak D call: TRBD1 (5 bases). V shed 4 bases and J shed 4 bases, with 17 bases lying between them. The CDR3 covers 15 residues. Germline values: CDR1 LNHDA, CDR2 SQIVND (reference sequence).

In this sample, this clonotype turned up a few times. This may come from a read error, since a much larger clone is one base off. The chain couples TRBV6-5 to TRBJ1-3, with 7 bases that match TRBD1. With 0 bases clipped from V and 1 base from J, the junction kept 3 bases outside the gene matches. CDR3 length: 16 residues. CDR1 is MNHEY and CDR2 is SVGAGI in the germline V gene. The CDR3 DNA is TGTGCCAGCAGTTACTCGAGGACAGGATCTGGAAACACCATATATTTT. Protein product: CASSYSRTGSGNTIYF.

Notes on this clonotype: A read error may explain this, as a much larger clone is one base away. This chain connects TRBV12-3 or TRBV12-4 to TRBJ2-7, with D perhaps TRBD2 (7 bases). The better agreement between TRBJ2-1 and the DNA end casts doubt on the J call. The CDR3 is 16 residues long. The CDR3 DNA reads TGTGCCAGCAGGCTAGAGGGGGGGGACAAACCCTACGAGCAGTTCTTC. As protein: CASRLEGGDKPYEQFF.

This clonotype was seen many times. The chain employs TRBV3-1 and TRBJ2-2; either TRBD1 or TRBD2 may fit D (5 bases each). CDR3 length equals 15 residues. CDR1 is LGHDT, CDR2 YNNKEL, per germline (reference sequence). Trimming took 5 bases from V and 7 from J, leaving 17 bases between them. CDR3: CASSIGAIRNGELFF. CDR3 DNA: TGTGCCAGCAGCATCGGGGCGATAAGGAACGGGGAGCTGTTTTTT. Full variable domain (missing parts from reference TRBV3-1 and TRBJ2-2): DTAVSQTPKYLVTQMGNDKSIKCEQNLGHDTMYWYKQDSKKFLKIMFSYNNKELIINETVPNRFSPKSPDKAHLNLHINSLELGDSAVYFCASSIGAIRNGELFFGEGSRLTVL.

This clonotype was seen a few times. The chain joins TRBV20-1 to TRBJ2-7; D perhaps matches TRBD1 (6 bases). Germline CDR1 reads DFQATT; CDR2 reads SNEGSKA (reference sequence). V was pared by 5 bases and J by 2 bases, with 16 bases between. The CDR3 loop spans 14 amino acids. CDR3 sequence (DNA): TGCAGTGCTTATACAGGGTTAAGCCCCTACGAGCAGTACTTC. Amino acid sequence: CSAYTGLSPYEQYF.

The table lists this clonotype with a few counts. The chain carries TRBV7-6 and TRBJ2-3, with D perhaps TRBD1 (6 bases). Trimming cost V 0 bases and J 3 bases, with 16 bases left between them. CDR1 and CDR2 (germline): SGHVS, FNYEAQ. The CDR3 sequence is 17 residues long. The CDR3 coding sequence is TGTGCCAGCAGCTTAGCTGATAGGGACAAGTGGACAGATACGCAGTATTTT. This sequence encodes CASSLADRDKWTDTQYF. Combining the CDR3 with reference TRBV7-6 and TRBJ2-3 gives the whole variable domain GAGVSQSPRYKVTKRGQDVALRCDPISGHVSLYWYRQALGQGPEFLTYFNYEAQQDKSGLPNDRFSAERPEGSISTLTIQRTEQRDSAMYRCASSLADRDKWTDTQYFGPGTRLTVL.

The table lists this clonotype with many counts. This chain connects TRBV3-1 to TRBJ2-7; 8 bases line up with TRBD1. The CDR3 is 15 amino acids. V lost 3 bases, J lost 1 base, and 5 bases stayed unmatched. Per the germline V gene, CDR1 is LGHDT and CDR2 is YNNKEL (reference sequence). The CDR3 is CASSHGDRGSYEQYF. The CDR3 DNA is TGTGCCAGCAGCCATGGTGACAGGGGATCCTACGAGCAGTACTTC.

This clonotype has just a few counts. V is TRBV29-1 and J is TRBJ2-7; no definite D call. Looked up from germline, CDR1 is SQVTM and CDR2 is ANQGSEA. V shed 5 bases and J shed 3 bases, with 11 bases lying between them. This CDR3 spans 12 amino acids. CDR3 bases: TGCAGCGTTAATCCGGTTGGCTACGAGCAGTACTTC. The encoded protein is CSVNPVGYEQYF.

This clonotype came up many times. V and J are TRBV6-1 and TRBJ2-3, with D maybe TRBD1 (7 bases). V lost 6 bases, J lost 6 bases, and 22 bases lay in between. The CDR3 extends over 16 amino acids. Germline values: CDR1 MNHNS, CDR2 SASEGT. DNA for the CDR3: TGTGCCAGCAGCCTCAACCCGGCAGGGGGGCTTGATACGCAGTATTTT. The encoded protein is CASSLNPAGGLDTQYF.

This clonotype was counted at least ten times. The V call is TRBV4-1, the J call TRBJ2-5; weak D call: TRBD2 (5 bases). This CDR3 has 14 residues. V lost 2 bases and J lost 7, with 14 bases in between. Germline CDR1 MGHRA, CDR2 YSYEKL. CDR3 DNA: TGCGCCAGCAGCCAAACTAGGGCCCTTGGGACCCAGTACTTC. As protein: CASSQTRALGTQYF.

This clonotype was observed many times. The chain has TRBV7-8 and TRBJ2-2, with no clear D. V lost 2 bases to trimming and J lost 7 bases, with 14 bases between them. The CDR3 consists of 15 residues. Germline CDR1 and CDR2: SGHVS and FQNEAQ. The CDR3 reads CASSLTIDGFGELFF. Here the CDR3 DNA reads TGTGCCAGCAGCTTAACTATTGATGGGTTCGGGGAGCTGTTTTTT. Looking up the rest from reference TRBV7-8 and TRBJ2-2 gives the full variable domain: GAGVSQSPRYKVAKRGQDVALRCDPISGHVSLFWYQQALGQGPEFLTYFQNEAQLDKSGLPSDRFFAERPEGSVSTLKIQRTQQEDSAVYLCASSLTIDGFGELFFGEGSRLTVL.

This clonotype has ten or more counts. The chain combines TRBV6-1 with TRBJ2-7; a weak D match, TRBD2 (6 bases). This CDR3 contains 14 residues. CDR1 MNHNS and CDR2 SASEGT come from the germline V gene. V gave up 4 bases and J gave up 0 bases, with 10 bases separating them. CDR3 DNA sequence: TGTGCCAGCAGTGTCGACGGGGGCTCCTACGAGCAGTACTTC. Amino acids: CASSVDGGSYEQYF.

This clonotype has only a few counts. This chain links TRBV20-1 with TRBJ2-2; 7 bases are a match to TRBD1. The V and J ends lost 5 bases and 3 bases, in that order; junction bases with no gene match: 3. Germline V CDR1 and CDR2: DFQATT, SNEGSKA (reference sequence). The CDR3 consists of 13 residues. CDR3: CSAQGVDTGELFF. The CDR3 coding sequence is TGCAGTGCTCAGGGGGTCGACACCGGGGAGCTGTTTTTT.

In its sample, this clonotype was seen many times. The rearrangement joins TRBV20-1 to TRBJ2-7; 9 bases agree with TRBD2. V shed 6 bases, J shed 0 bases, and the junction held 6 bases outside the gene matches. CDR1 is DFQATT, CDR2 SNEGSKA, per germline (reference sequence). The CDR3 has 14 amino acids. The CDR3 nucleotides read TGCAGTGCGCTTAGCGGGGGATCCTCCTACGAGCAGTACTTC. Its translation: CSALSGGSSYEQYF.

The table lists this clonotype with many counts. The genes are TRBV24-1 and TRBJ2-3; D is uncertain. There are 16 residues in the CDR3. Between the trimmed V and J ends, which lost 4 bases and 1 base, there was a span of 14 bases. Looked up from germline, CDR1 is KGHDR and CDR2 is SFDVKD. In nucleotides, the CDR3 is TGTGCCACCAGTGACCAAAGACGAGACGGCACAGATACGCAGTATTTT. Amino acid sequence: CATSDQRRDGTDTQYF.